These 23 T cell receptor beta chains originate from one sample sequenced in a study of vaccination effects on CD4 cells after COVID-19. After expansion with viral peptide pools in the ViraFEST assay, antigen-specific CD4+ T cells were sequenced. Culture lasted over 9 days before CD4+ T cell isolation. Two-dose vaccination with either BNT162b2 or mRNA-1273 was given to the participants. Repertoires were generated with immunoSEQ multiplex PCR, while TCRdb's copy carries only in-frame clones and drops some. The data contain 25,000 to 30,000 clones, roughly 80% of them singletons. For these TCRs, the target antigens are not known. Sequenced here: CD4+ T cells from PBMCs cultured with SARS-CoV-2 spike peptides, sampled after COVID-19 vaccination. These receptors were obtained from a human donor who received a COVID-19 vaccine. Some clones in this sample may be carry-over from other donors' samples.

The chain carries TRBV7-2 and TRBJ1-2; 7 nucleotides agree with TRBD1. The germline gives CDR1 SGHTA, CDR2 FQGNSA. The J segment lost 5 bases and the V segment lost 3 bases, leaving 6 bases of the junction unmatched. CDR3 length equals 14 residues. CDR3 in DNA: TGTGCCAGCAGCTTTTCGACAGGGATGTATGGCTACACCTTC. Translated, it gives CASSFSTGMYGYTF.

The V gene is TRBV25-1, the J gene TRBJ1-2; TRBD1 might be the D (6 bases). Germline values: CDR1 MGHDK, CDR2 SYGVNS. This CDR3 is 14 amino acids long. V was trimmed by 5 bases and J by 4 bases, leaving 14 bases between them. CDR3 amino acids: CASSPTGKAYGYTF. The CDR3 region has the DNA TGTGCCAGCAGTCCTACAGGGAAAGCCTATGGCTACACCTTC.

The chain joins TRBV7-3 to TRBJ1-6; 9 bases fit TRBD1. This CDR3 comprises 16 residues. CDR1 and CDR2 from the germline V gene are SGHTA and FQGTGA. Trimming took 4 bases from V and 6 from J; bases not matched to a gene: 7. Here the CDR3 reads CASSSLHRGPNSPLHF. The CDR3 coding sequence is TGTGCCAGCAGCTCACTCCACAGGGGGCCTAATTCACCCCTCCACTTT.

CDR3 protein: CASSQDALPRYGYTF. The CDR3 bases are TGTGCCAGCAGCCAAGATGCCCTACCAAGATACGGCTACACCTTC. The J gene is TRBJ1-2, the V gene TRBV14; D not resolved. The CDR3 is 15 amino acids. V lost 0 bases and J lost 8, with 16 bases in between. The germline CDR1 and CDR2 sequences are SGHDN and FVKESK.

This clone came up a few times. V is TRBV30 and J is TRBJ2-7; D gene uncertain. The ends were cut back, 0 bases at V and 0 bases at J, with 9 bases in the middle. CDR1 GTSNPN and CDR2 SVGIG come from the germline V gene (reference sequence). This CDR3 has 14 residues. This chain's CDR3 is CAWSVHTSSYEQYV. The CDR3 region has the DNA TGTGCCTGGAGTGTACATACGAGCTCCTACGAGCAGTACGTC.

The chain is built from TRBV18 and TRBJ2-3; D ambiguous. CDR3 length: 13 amino acids. Trimming removed 4 bases from V and 1 base from J, with 6 bases in between. Germline-derived CDR1 and CDR2 are KGHSH and LQKENI. CDR3 protein: CASSQAGTDTQYF. DNA of the CDR3: TGTGCCAGCTCACAGGCGGGCACAGATACGCAGTATTTT.

The gene calls are TRBV3-1 (or the pseudogene TRBV3-2) and TRBJ1-3, with D possibly matching TRBD1 (6 bases). CDR3 length: 14 residues. The V gene's germline CDR1 is LGHDT and CDR2 YNNKEL (reference sequence). Trimming took off 4 bases at V and 8 bases at J, with 15 bases between the two ends. The CDR3 sequence is CASSLITGTDTIYF. CDR3 sequence (DNA): TGTGCCAGCAGCCTCATAACAGGGACGGACACCATATATTTT.

This chain joins TRBV6-6 and TRBJ1-5; D gene unclear. Trimming removed 5 bases from V and 5 bases from J, with 10 bases in between. There are 13 residues in the CDR3. CDR1 MNHNY and CDR2 SVGAGI come from the germline V gene (reference sequence). The CDR3 here is CASSPRIDQPQHF. The CDR3 DNA sequence: TGTGCCAGCAGTCCAAGGATTGATCAGCCCCAGCATTTT.

The V and J genes are TRBV18 and TRBJ2-5; 7 positions agree with TRBD1. CDR3 length: 16 residues. V dropped 3 bases and J dropped 1; count of bases not matched to a gene: 8. Per the germline V gene, CDR1 is KGHSH and CDR2 is LQKENI. The CDR3 bases are TGTGCCAGCTCACCGACGGCCAGGGGGATCCAAGAGACCCAGTACTTC. This translates into CASSPTARGIQETQYF.

This clone is categorized as medium-sized (0.01 to 0.1%). Written as DNA, the CDR3 is TGTGCCAGCAGCGTGGGGGGCTGGACAGATACGCAGTATTTT. Translated, it gives CASSVGGWTDTQYF. This chain joins TRBV5-6 and TRBJ2-3; either TRBD1 or TRBD2 may supply D (6 bases each). Trimming shortened V by 4 bases and J by 3 bases, and 12 bases separated the two germline ends. This CDR3 region has 14 residues. Germline CDR1 SGHDT, CDR2 YYEEEE. The full variable domain, in which reference TRBV5-6 and TRBJ2-3 provide the parts outside the CDR3, is DAGVTQSPTHLIKTRGQQVTLRCSPKSGHDTVSWYQQALGQGPQFIFQYYEEEERQRGNFPDRFSGHQFPNYSSELNVNALLLGDSALYLCASSVGGWTDTQYFGPGTRLTVL.

The chain links TRBV6-1 to TRBJ1-2, with TRBD1 as a possible D gene (5 bases). Trimming left V 3 bases short and J 8 bases short, with 7 bases between. CDR3 length equals 11 residues. Germline CDR1 MNHNS, CDR2 SASEGT. CDR3 bases: TGTGCCAGCAGTGACAGGGTCGGCTACACCTTC. The encoded protein is CASSDRVGYTF.

The chain has TRBV9 and TRBJ1-3, with D tentatively TRBD1 (5 bases). The length of the CDR3 is 16 residues. Germline CDR1 is SGDLS and CDR2 is YYNGEE. V lost 0 bases to trimming and J lost 0 bases, with 10 bases between them. CDR3 coding DNA: TGTGCCAGCAGCGTAGGACAGCCGAACTCTGGAAACACCATATATTTT. It translates to CASSVGQPNSGNTIYF.

The J gene is TRBJ1-3, the V gene TRBV6-5; D is perhaps TRBD1 (6 bases). Trimming stripped 0 bases from V and 1 base from J, with 10 bases between. The CDR3 length is 16 residues. The germline CDR1 and CDR2 sequences are MNHEY and SVGAGI. This chain's CDR3 is CASSYSVGGSGNTIYF. The CDR3 bases are TGTGCCAGCAGTTACTCGGTAGGGGGGTCTGGAAACACCATATATTTT.

V is TRBV14 and J is TRBJ1-5; D is ambiguous. CDR3 length equals 13 residues. Trimming pared 4 bases from V and 6 bases from J, leaving 10 bases between. CDR1 is SGHDN, CDR2 FVKESK, per germline. CDR3 protein: CASSLGLGQPQHF. CDR3 DNA sequence: TGTGCCAGCAGCCTTGGGTTGGGTCAGCCCCAGCATTTT.

The rearrangement uses TRBV5-4 and TRBJ1-2, with D uncertain. Germline lookup yields CDR1 SGHNT and CDR2 YYREEE (reference sequence). The CDR3 covers 14 residues. Trimming pared 2 bases from V and 6 bases from J, leaving 14 bases between. The CDR3 DNA reads TGTGCCAGCAGCTTCATCCTGGGAACAGATGGCTACACCTTC. It is translated as CASSFILGTDGYTF.

This clone came up once. V is TRBV5-4 and J is TRBJ2-3; D possibly corresponds to TRBD2 (7 bases). The germline V gene encodes CDR1 SGHNT and CDR2 YYREEE (reference sequence). This CDR3 region has 17 residues. V lost 4 bases and J 7 bases, leaving 25 bases between the germline ends. CDR3 nucleotide sequence: TGTGCCAGCAGCGCGGGATCGGGGGGCCTGCGGGGAAATACGCAGTATTTT. This codes for CASSAGSGGLRGNTQYF.

This clone was detected only a few times. The chain links TRBV2 to TRBJ2-7, with D possibly TRBD2 on 6 matching bases. There are 12 residues in the CDR3. Germline CDR1 and CDR2: SNHLY and FYNNEI. Trimming took off 6 bases at V and 5 bases at J, with 11 bases between the two ends. The DNA of the CDR3 is TGTGCCAGCAGGGGGGGAGGAGACGAGCAGTACGTC. This translates into CASRGGGDEQYV.

The chain links TRBV13 to TRBJ1-1; weak D call: TRBD1 (6 bases). This CDR3 has 11 residues. V dropped 2 bases and J dropped 8 bases, with 6 bases sitting between them. Germline values: CDR1 PRHDT, CDR2 FYEKMQ (reference sequence). As DNA, the CDR3 is TGTGCCAGCAGCTTAACAGGGGAAGCTTTCTTT. This gives the protein CASSLTGEAFF.

The chain joins TRBV19 to TRBJ2-2; D call uncertain. Germline CDR1 reads LNHDA; CDR2 reads SQIVND (reference sequence). The CDR3 contains 21 residues. V was clipped by 6 bases and J by 2 bases, with 31 bases between them. In DNA form, the CDR3 reads TGTGCCAGTAGATACCTCTCTACCAACGTGAGGCCGTTCGTTAACACCGGGGAGCTGTTTTTT. Its translation is CASRYLSTNVRPFVNTGELFF.

This clone came up once. The chain links TRBV5-1 to TRBJ2-7; 10 nucleotides line up with TRBD1. J gave up 2 bases and V 5 bases, and 4 bases lay outside the gene matches. The germline CDR1 and CDR2 sequences are SGHRS and YFSETQ. This CDR3 is 14 amino acids long. This CDR3 reads CASSPGQGAYEQYV. CDR3 DNA: TGCGCCAGCAGTCCCGGACAGGGGGCCTACGAGCAGTACGTC.

A single count supports this clone. The CDR3 loop reads CASSDGTSSYNEQFF. The CDR3 DNA follows: TGTGCCAGTAGTGACGGGACTAGCAGTTACAATGAGCAGTTCTTC. This chain uses TRBV19 with TRBJ2-1, with TRBD2 identical over 9 bases. V lost 5 bases, J lost 4 bases, and 6 bases stayed unmatched. The CDR3 runs 15 residues. Germline CDR1 is LNHDA and CDR2 is SQIVND (reference sequence).

The chain uses TRBV18 and TRBJ1-5, with 7 bases lining up with TRBD1. Germline V CDR1 and CDR2: KGHSH, LQKENI. Trimming at V came to 1 base and at J to 4 bases, leaving 7 bases not matched to a gene. This CDR3 contains 16 residues. CDR3 region: CASSPLSAGGNQPQHF. The DNA of the CDR3 is TGTGCCAGCTCACCACTTAGTGCAGGGGGAAATCAGCCCCAGCATTTT.

This clone has just one count. The chain recombines TRBV10-2 with TRBJ2-7; D call uncertain. The germline CDR1 and CDR2 sequences are WSHSY and SAAADI. V was shortened by 7 bases and J by 2 bases, with 12 bases between the two germline ends. CDR3 length equals 13 residues. In DNA form, the CDR3 reads TGCGCCAGCAACTTAGGACGGCCCTACGAGCAGTACGTC. It yields the protein CASNLGRPYEQYV.